The 14 T cell receptor beta chains presented below share a single source sample, sequenced in a study of blood T cell repertoires in COVID-19. Sequencing used immunoSEQ multiplex PCR; TCRdb keeps in-frame clones, though not all of them. The sample yields some 300,000 clones, roughly nine tenths seen once. The sequenced sample was PBMCs or T cells enriched from blood (not recorded which). The receptors originated from a woman aged 30 to 39 who had been exposed to COVID-19.

V is TRBV3-1 (or the pseudogene TRBV3-2) and J is TRBJ1-3; 7 bases map to TRBD1. Losses at the gene ends were 5 bases for V and 0 bases for J; bases not matched to a gene: 4. Germline lookup yields CDR1 LGHDT and CDR2 YNNKEL (reference sequence). The CDR3 extends over 15 amino acids. CDR3 bases: TGTGCCAGCAGCACGACAGGGAGCTCTGGAAACACCATATATTTT. Protein sequence: CASSTTGSSGNTIYF.

This chain joins TRBV27 and TRBJ1-6, with D unresolved. The CDR3 is 14 amino acids. Deletions cut 8 bases from V and 9 bases from J, with 17 bases between. Per germline, CDR1 MNHEY and CDR2 SMNVEV (reference sequence). The CDR3 sequence: CASRPSGQASPLHF. The CDR3 bases are TGTGCCAGCCGCCCGAGTGGGCAGGCTTCACCCCTCCACTTT.

The rearrangement links TRBV6-5 to TRBJ2-3, with 7 bases aligning to TRBD2. V shed 7 bases, J shed 5 bases, and the junction held 9 bases outside the gene matches. This CDR3 comprises 14 residues. Germline lookup yields CDR1 MNHEY and CDR2 SVGAGI. The CDR3 sequence is CASKERGSRDTQYF. CDR3 in DNA: TGTGCCAGCAAAGAGCGGGGTTCGCGAGATACGCAGTATTTT.

The chain uses TRBV11-2 and TRBJ2-1; TRBD1 aligns across 7 bases. Germline-derived CDR1 and CDR2 are SGHAT and FQNNGV. J gave up 4 bases and V 4 bases, and 10 bases lay outside the gene matches. The CDR3 loop spans 16 amino acids. The chain's CDR3 is CASSSISGTDYNEQFF. CDR3 in DNA: TGTGCCAGCAGCTCCATATCCGGGACAGATTACAATGAGCAGTTCTTC.

This chain connects TRBV18 to TRBJ1-2; TRBD1 might be the D (6 bases). The germline V and J ends were trimmed by 5 bases and 8 bases, with 15 bases remaining between them. The CDR3 consists of 13 residues. Germline V gene data show CDR1 as KGHSH and CDR2 as LQKENI. The CDR3 spells CASSGWGQEGYTF. In nucleotides, the CDR3 is TGTGCCAGCTCAGGTTGGGGGCAAGAAGGCTACACCTTC.

This chain joins TRBV5-1 and TRBJ1-1, with D tentatively TRBD1 (5 bases). Trimming pared 2 bases from V and 5 bases from J, leaving 13 bases between. This CDR3 is 14 amino acids long. Per germline, CDR1 SGHRS and CDR2 YFSETQ. The CDR3 DNA follows: TGCGCCAGCAGCTTCGCGGGGGAGGGGACTGAAGCTTTCTTT. Its protein is CASSFAGEGTEAFF.

The rearrangement links TRBV6-1 to TRBJ2-4; 16 positions agree with TRBD2. The CDR3 covers 21 residues. In germline, CDR1 is MNHNS, CDR2 SASEGT. Losses at the gene ends were 2 bases for V and 6 bases for J; bases not matched to a gene: 16. CDR3 amino acids: CASSEIPTRGLAGGPRNIQYF. DNA for the CDR3: TGTGCCAGCAGTGAAATTCCGACGCGGGGACTAGCGGGGGGGCCCAGAAACATTCAGTACTTC.

The chain joins TRBV28 to TRBJ2-7, with D tentatively TRBD1 (5 bases). Germline CDR1 MDHEN, CDR2 SYDVKM. The CDR3 extends over 14 amino acids. V was trimmed by 3 bases and J by 2 bases, leaving 11 bases between them. CDR3 DNA sequence: TGTGCCAGCAGTTTGGGCGGCAGGGCCTACGAGCAGTACTTC. Its protein is CASSLGGRAYEQYF.

This clone has only one observation. This chain uses TRBV12-3 or TRBV12-4 with TRBJ2-5; D is unresolved. The CDR3 totals 13 residues. V shed 4 bases and J shed 5 bases, with 11 bases lying between them. The CDR3 coding sequence is TGTGCCAGCAGTTATTTGAGGATCGAGACCCAGTACTTC. Its translation is CASSYLRIETQYF.

The chain couples TRBV5-1 to TRBJ2-5; D might be TRBD2 (6 bases). Germline values: CDR1 SGHRS, CDR2 YFSETQ. The CDR3 covers 18 residues. The V end was cut by 4 bases, the J end by 2 bases, with 24 bases between. As DNA, the CDR3 is TGCGCCAGCAGCCAGACTAAACGGGACTCCTACATTCAAGAGACCCAGTACTTC. It codes for CASSQTKRDSYIQETQYF.

V gene TRBV5-8 combines with J gene TRBJ1-2; 7 positions match TRBD1. Germline CDR1 reads SGHTS; CDR2 reads YDEGEE. CDR3 size: 15 residues. The trim removed 1 base at V and 3 bases at J, leaving 6 bases unmatched. The DNA for the CDR3 is TGTGCCAGCAGCTTGTTGGGGGACAGTTACTATGGCTACACCTTC. Protein: CASSLLGDSYYGYTF.

The chain is built from TRBV19 and TRBJ1-5, with 10 bases identical to TRBD1. This CDR3 contains 16 residues. V shed 6 bases, J shed 5 bases, and the junction held 10 bases outside the gene matches. The V gene's germline CDR1 is LNHDA and CDR2 SQIVND (reference sequence). The CDR3 DNA reads TGTGCCAGTAGCACCCCAGGACAGGGGGGGTATCAGCCCCAGCATTTT. Translated: CASSTPGQGGYQPQHF.

This chain joins TRBV6-5 and TRBJ2-3, with D unresolved. The CDR3 length is 14 residues. V lost 7 bases and J 2 bases, leaving 13 bases between the germline ends. The germline CDR1 and CDR2 sequences are MNHEY and SVGAGI. CDR3 bases: TGTGCCAGCATGAGTGACGGAGACACAGATACGCAGTATTTT. Its protein is CASMSDGDTDTQYF.

The V call is TRBV6-5, the J call TRBJ2-3; TRBD2 is a possible D gene (7 bases). Germline loops: CDR1 MNHEY, CDR2 SVGAGI. The ends were cut back, 0 bases at V and 5 bases at J, with 12 bases in the middle. The CDR3 runs to 15 residues. The CDR3 is CASSYSGGRVDTQYF. The CDR3 bases are TGTGCCAGCAGTTACTCGGGGGGGCGGGTAGATACGCAGTATTTT.